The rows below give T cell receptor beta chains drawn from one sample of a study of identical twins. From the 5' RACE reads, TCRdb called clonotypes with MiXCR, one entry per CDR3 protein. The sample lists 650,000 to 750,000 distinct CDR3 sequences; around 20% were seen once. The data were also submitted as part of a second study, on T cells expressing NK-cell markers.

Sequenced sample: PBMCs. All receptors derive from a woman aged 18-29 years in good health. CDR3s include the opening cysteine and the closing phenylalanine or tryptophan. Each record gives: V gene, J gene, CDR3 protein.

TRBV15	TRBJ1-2	CATSRDTGDRGNGYTF
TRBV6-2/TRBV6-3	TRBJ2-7	CASSYSTGFEQYF
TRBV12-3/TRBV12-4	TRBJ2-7	CASRNRAEQYF
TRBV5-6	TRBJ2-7	CASSSQGNPYEQYF
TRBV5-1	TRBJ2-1	CASSLERGARDNEQFF
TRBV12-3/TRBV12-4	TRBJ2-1	CASTLGGLRSYNEQFF
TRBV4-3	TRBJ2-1	CASSQETLSNEQFF
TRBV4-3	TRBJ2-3	CASSQVRNWRSTDTQYF
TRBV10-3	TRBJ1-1	CAIREQGERAEAFF
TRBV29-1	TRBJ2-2	CSVNLLREGHTGELFF
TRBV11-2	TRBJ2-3	CASSKTQRTSVADTQYF
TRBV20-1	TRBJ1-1	CSARVRAGPEAFF
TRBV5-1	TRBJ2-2	CASSLGRGYTGELFF
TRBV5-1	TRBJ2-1	CASSLSGFGNEQFF
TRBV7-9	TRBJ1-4	CASSRYSGGAVEKLFF
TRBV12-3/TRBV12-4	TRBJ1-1	CASRRSTEAFF
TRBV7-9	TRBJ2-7	CASSQSGGETYEQYF
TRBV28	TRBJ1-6	CASSFAGGNSPLHF
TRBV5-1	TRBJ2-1	CASSSQGAASTPNEQFF
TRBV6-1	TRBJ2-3	CASSAIYGTDTQYF
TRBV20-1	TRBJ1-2	CSARVVEYRNYGYTF
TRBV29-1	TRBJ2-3	CSVGWTSGHTDTQYF
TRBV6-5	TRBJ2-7	CASSYDPFYEQYF
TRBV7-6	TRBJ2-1	CASIETSGFGEQFF
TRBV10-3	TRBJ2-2	CAIRDAGGNTGELFF
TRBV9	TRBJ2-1	CASSRDIANEQFF
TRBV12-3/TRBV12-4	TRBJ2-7	CASSLLPASYEQYF
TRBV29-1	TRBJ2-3	CSVAAPDTQYF
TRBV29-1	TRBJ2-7	CSVQHRDSYEQYF
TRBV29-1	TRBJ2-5	CSVEDPGETQYF
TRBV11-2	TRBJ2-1	CASSLEGSGRIKFYNEQFF